The rows below give T cell receptor beta chains drawn from one sample of a study of response to subunit inactivated influenza vaccine. TCRdb passed the RT-PCR reads through MiXCR, listing each CDR3 protein once. The sample gives roughly 500,000 distinct CDR3 sequences, approximately 15% of which show up once; about 3% is in the top ten. Here the sequenced sample was CD4+ T cells sorted from PBMCs, taken less than 30 months after vaccination. The receptors here all came from a man aged 50 to 69 who received an inactivated influenza vaccine. The CDR3 runs from the conserved cysteine through the conserved F or W. The D gene is left open where the match is weak. Size is stated for part of the rows, as once, few or many counts, or as a class when the clone is expanded.

>TRBJ2-7|.|TRBV28|12|.
TGTGCCAGCAGTGGGTGGGGTCGGGGGCAGTACTTC
CASSGWGRGQYF
>TRBJ2-2|.|TRBV6-1|15|few
TGTGCCAGCAGACTGAAGCGGAAGAACACCGGGGAGCTGTTTTTT
CASRLKRKNTGELFF
>TRBJ2-3|.|TRBV15|13|.
TGTGCCACCAGCACGCGGGAAGAAAATACGCAGTATTTT
CATSTREENTQYF
>TRBJ2-7|.|TRBV6-2/TRBV6-3|14|.
TGTGCCAGCAGTTACGGGCCGCCGTCCTACGAGCAGTACTTC
CASSYGPPSYEQYF
>TRBJ2-7|.|TRBV3-1|19|.
TGTGCCAGCAGCCACGATCGTGGTAGCGGAAGGAAGAGTTCCTACGAGCAGTACTTC
CASSHDRGSGRKSSYEQYF
>TRBJ2-5|.|TRBV12-3/TRBV12-4|15|many
TGTGCCAGCAATCTAGTGGGGGGGCTGCAAGAGACCCAGTACTTC
CASNLVGGLQETQYF
>TRBJ2-7|.|TRBV7-2|17|.
TGTGCCAGCAGCTTAGCGGGGTCCGTTACAGTTCCCTACGAGCAGTACTTC
CASSLAGSVTVPYEQYF
>TRBJ1-6|.|TRBV12-3/TRBV12-4|14|many
TGCGCCAGCAGCTTGCAGGGACCTAATTCACCCCTCCACTTT
CASSLQGPNSPLHF
>TRBJ1-5|TRBD1|TRBV27|14|.
TGTGCCAGCAGGCAGACAGGGGATCATCAGCCCCAGCATTTT
CASRQTGDHQPQHF
>TRBJ2-5|.|TRBV28|14|.
TGTGCCAGCAGCCACACAGAGCGAAGGGAGACCCAGTACTTC
CASSHTERRETQYF
>TRBJ2-2|.|TRBV12-3/TRBV12-4|13|.
TGTGCCAGCAGTTCGTTTGGGACCGGGGAGCTGTTTTTT
CASSSFGTGELFF